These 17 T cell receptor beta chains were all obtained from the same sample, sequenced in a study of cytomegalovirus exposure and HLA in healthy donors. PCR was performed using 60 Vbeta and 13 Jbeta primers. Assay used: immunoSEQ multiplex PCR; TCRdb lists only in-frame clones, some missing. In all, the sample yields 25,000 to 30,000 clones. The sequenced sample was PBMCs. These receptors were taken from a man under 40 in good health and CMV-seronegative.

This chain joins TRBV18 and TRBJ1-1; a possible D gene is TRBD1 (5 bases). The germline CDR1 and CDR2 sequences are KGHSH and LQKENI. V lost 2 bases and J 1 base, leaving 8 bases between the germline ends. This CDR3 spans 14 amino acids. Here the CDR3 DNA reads TGTGCCAGCTCACCAATCGGACAGAACACTGAAGCTTTCTTT. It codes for CASSPIGQNTEAFF. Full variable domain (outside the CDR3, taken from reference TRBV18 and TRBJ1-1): NAGVMQNPRHLVRRRGQEARLRCSPMKGHSHVYWYRQLPEEGLKFMVYLQKENIIDESGMPKERFSAEFPKEGPSILRIQQVVRGDSAAYFCASSPIGQNTEAFFGQGTRLTVV.

The CDR3 here is CASSLGASGAIYEQYF. Written as DNA, the CDR3 is TGTGCCAGCAGCTTGGGGGCCAGCGGGGCAATTTACGAGCAGTACTTC. The chain recombines TRBV5-4 with TRBJ2-7, with 7 bases that match TRBD2. V was pared by 0 bases and J by 4 bases, with 10 bases of the junction left unmatched. Looked up from germline, CDR1 is SGHNT and CDR2 is YYREEE (reference sequence). CDR3 length equals 16 residues.

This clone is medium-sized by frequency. CDR3 in amino acids: CASSTGQGQTEAFF. CDR3 in DNA: TGTGCCAGCAGCACGGGACAGGGGCAAACTGAAGCTTTCTTT. The chain uses TRBV7-9 and TRBJ1-1; 10 bases fit TRBD1. The trim removed 5 bases at V and 5 bases at J, leaving 5 bases unmatched. CDR3 length equals 14 residues. The germline V gene encodes CDR1 SEHNR and CDR2 FQNEAQ (reference sequence).

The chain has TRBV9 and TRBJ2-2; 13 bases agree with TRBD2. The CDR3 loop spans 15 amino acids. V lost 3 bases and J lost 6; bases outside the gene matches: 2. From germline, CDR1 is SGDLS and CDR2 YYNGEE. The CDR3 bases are TGTGCCAGCAGCGAGGGACTAGCGGGACCCGGGGAGCTGTTTTTT. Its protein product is CASSEGLAGPGELFF.

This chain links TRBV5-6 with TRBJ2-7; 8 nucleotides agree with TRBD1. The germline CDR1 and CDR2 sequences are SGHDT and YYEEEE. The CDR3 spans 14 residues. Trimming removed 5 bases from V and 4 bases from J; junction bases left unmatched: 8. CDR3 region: CASSFGQGRYEQYF. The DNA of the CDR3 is TGTGCCAGCAGTTTCGGACAGGGAAGGTACGAGCAGTACTTC.

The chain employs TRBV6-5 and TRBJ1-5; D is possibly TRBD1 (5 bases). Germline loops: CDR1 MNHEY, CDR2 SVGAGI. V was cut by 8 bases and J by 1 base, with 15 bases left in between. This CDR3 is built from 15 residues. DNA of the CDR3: TGTGCCAGCTCTAAAGGGGTTTGGAGCAATCAGCCCCAGCATTTT. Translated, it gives CASSKGVWSNQPQHF.

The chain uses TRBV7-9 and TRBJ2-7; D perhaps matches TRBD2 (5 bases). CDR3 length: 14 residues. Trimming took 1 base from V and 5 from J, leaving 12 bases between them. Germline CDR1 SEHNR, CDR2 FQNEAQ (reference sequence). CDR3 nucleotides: TGTGCCAGCAGCTTAGTCGGGATGAGGGACGAGCAGTACTTC. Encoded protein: CASSLVGMRDEQYF. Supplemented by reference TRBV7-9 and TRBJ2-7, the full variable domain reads DTGVSQNPRHKITKRGQNVTFRCDPISEHNRLYWYRQTLGQGPEFLTYFQNEAQLEKSRLLSDRFSAERPKGSFSTLEIQRTEQGDSAMYLCASSLVGMRDEQYFGPGTRLTVT.

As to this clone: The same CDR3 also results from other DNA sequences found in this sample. The CDR3 loop is CASSLDSYGYTF. CDR3 in DNA: TGCGCCAGCAGCTTGGACAGTTATGGCTACACCTTC. This rearrangement joins TRBV5-1 to TRBJ1-2, with D hard to call. V was clipped by 0 bases and J by 5 bases, with 5 bases between them. From germline, CDR1 is SGHRS and CDR2 YFSETQ. The CDR3 totals 12 residues. Combining the CDR3 with reference TRBV5-1 and TRBJ1-2 gives the whole variable domain KAGVTQTPRYLIKTRGQQVTLSCSPISGHRSVSWYQQTPGQGLQFLFEYFSETQRNKGNFPGRFSGRQFSNSRSEMNVSTLELGDSALYLCASSLDSYGYTFGSGTRLTVV.

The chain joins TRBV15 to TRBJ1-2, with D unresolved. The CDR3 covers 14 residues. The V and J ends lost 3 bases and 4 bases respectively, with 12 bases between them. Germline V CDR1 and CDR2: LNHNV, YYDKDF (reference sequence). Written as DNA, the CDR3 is TGTGCCACCAGCAGCCCCGCCGGAGTCTATGGCTACACCTTC. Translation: CATSSPAGVYGYTF.

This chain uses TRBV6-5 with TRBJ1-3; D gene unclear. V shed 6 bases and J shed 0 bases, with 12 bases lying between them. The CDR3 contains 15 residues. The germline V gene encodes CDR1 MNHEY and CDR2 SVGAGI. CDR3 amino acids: CASSPAEGSGNTIYF. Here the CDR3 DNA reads TGTGCCAGCAGCCCGGCAGAGGGCTCTGGAAACACCATATATTTT.

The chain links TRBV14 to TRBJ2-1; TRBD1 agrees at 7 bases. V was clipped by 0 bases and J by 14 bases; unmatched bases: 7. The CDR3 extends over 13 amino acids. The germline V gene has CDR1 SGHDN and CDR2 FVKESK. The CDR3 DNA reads TGTGCCAGCAGCCAAGATTGGGACAGCAGGGAGTTCTTC. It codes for CASSQDWDSREFF.

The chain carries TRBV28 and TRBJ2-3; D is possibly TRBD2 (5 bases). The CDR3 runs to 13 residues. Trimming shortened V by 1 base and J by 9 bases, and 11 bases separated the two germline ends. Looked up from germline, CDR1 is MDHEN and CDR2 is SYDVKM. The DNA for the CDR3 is TGTGCCAGCAGTTTATCGGGCGGGCAGACGCAGTATTTT. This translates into CASSLSGGQTQYF.

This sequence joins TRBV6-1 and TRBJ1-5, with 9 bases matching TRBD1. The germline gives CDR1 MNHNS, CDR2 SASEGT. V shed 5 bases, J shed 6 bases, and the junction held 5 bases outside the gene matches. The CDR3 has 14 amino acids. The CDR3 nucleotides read TGTGCCAGCAGTTCCGACAGGGGGAGTCAGCCCCAGCATTTT. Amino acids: CASSSDRGSQPQHF.

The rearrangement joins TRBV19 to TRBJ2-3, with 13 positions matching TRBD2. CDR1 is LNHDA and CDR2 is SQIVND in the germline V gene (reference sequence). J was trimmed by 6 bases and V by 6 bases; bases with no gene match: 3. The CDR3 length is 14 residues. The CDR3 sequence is CASRGLAGRDTQYF. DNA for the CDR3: TGTGCCAGTAGGGGACTAGCGGGACGTGATACGCAGTATTTT.

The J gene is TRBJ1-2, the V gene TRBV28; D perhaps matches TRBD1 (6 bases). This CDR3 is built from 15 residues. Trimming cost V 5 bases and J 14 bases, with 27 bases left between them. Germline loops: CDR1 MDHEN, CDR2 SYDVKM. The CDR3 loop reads CASSPYIRSTGRETF. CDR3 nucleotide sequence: TGTGCCAGCAGTCCTTACATCCGATCGACAGGCCGCGAAACCTTC.

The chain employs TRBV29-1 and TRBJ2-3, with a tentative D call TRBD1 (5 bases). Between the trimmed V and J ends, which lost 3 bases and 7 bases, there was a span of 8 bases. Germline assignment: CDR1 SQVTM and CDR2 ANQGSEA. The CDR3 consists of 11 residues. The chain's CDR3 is CSVDSGNTQYF. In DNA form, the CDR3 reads TGCAGCGTTGATTCAGGGAATACGCAGTATTTT.

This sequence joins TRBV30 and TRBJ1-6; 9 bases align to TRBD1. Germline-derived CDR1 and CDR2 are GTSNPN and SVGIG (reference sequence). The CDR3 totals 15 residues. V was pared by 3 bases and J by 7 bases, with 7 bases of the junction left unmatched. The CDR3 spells CAWSIGTGRNSPLHF. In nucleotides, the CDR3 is TGTGCCTGGAGCATTGGGACAGGGAGGAATTCACCCCTCCACTTT.